The 14 T cell receptor beta chains given below trace back to one sample, sequenced in a study of CD8 T cells in ankylosing spondylitis. TCRdb re-called the 5' RACE reads through MiXCR, storing one row per CDR3 protein. This table has hundreds of thousands of distinct CDR3 sequences, under 8.5% appearing once. Sample: blood, either unsorted or a sorted T cell fraction (not recorded which). The receptors here all came from a female donor with ankylosing spondylitis or in good health (not recorded which).

This clonotype was counted only a few times. The chain couples TRBV20-1 to TRBJ2-2, with 10 bases that match TRBD2. V dropped 3 bases and J dropped 3; count of bases not matched to a gene: 7. The germline V gene encodes CDR1 DFQATT and CDR2 SNEGSKA (reference sequence). The CDR3 has 16 residues. The CDR3 reads CSASPAGGPDTGELFF. CDR3 DNA sequence: TGCAGTGCTAGCCCAGCGGGAGGGCCGGACACCGGGGAGCTGTTTTTT.

The chain recombines TRBV7-8 with TRBJ2-1, with 12 bases that match TRBD2. The J segment lost 4 bases and the V segment lost 1 base, leaving 8 bases of the junction unmatched. The CDR3 is 18 residues long. Germline loops: CDR1 SGHVS, CDR2 FQNEAQ. CDR3: CASSLVWTSGTGYNEQFF. In DNA form, the CDR3 reads TGTGCCAGCAGCTTAGTTTGGACTAGCGGGACGGGATACAATGAGCAGTTCTTC.

This clonotype was picked up many times. The genes are TRBV15 and TRBJ1-1; D is ambiguous. The CDR3 consists of 14 residues. The ends were cut back, 6 bases at V and 0 bases at J, with 11 bases in the middle. Germline loops: CDR1 LNHNV, CDR2 YYDKDF (reference sequence). The CDR3 spells CATRAGLLNTEAFF. For the CDR3, the DNA is TGTGCCACCAGGGCAGGACTACTGAACACTGAAGCTTTCTTT.

This clonotype was recorded many times. V usage is TRBV4-3 and J usage is TRBJ2-3; D uncertain. CDR3 length: 15 amino acids. Trimming took off 1 base at V and 5 bases at J, with 13 bases between the two ends. Per germline, CDR1 LGHNA and CDR2 YSLEER. The CDR3 reads CASSQADSSGDTQYF. CDR3 nucleotide sequence: TGCGCCAGCAGCCAAGCTGATAGTTCAGGAGATACGCAGTATTTT.

The table lists this clonotype with many counts. The chain joins TRBV5-4 to TRBJ2-7, with 9 bases fitting TRBD2. J lost 0 bases, V lost 5 bases, and 9 bases had no gene match. The CDR3 has 16 amino acids. Germline V gene lookup returns CDR1 SGHNT and CDR2 YYREEE (reference sequence). The CDR3 protein is CASSAGSGGPSYEQYF. The CDR3 DNA reads TGTGCCAGCAGTGCGGGGAGCGGGGGGCCCTCCTACGAGCAGTACTTC.

This clonotype was seen ten or more times. The chain is built from TRBV20-1 and TRBJ1-4; 8 nucleotides line up with TRBD1. V gave up 5 bases and J gave up 1 base; unmatched junction bases: 6. Germline loops: CDR1 DFQATT, CDR2 SNEGSKA (reference sequence). The CDR3 sequence is 15 residues long. The CDR3: CSARGQGQTNEKLFF. The CDR3 coding sequence is TGCAGTGCTCGAGGACAGGGACAAACTAATGAAAAACTGTTTTTT.

This clonotype was seen repeatedly, ten times or more. This chain connects TRBV6-5 to TRBJ1-2; a weak D match, TRBD1 (6 bases). Between the trimmed V and J ends, which lost 4 bases and 4 bases, there was a span of 16 bases. The CDR3 length is 15 residues. Looked up from germline, CDR1 is MNHEY and CDR2 is SVGAGI. CDR3 residues: CASSSTGWGSYGYTF. CDR3 bases: TGTGCCAGCAGTTCCACAGGGTGGGGGTCCTATGGCTACACCTTC.

This clonotype was seen ten or more times. V usage is TRBV4-3 and J usage is TRBJ1-6; TRBD1 agrees at 8 bases. CDR1 and CDR2 from the germline V gene are LGHNA and YSLEER. With V trimmed by 0 bases and J by 9 bases, 4 bases remained unmatched. CDR3 length equals 15 residues. This CDR3 is CASSQEGDRLSPLHF. The CDR3, as DNA: TGCGCCAGCAGCCAAGAAGGGGACAGGCTTTCACCCCTCCACTTT.

In this sample, this clonotype turned up many times. The chain has TRBV20-1 and TRBJ2-1; a weak D match, TRBD2 (5 bases). Trimming took 3 bases from V and 6 from J, leaving 6 bases between them. Germline CDR1 DFQATT, CDR2 SNEGSKA (reference sequence). There are 11 residues in the CDR3. Here the CDR3 reads CSASTSNEQFF. DNA for the CDR3: TGCAGTGCTAGCACTAGCAATGAGCAGTTCTTC.

This clonotype has a count of ten or more. J is TRBJ2-2 and V is TRBV10-2; 7 bases fit TRBD2. There are 16 residues in the CDR3. Germline V gene lookup returns CDR1 WSHSY and CDR2 SAAADI. Trimming at V came to 5 bases and at J to 6 bases, leaving 12 bases not matched to a gene. CDR3 in DNA: TGCGCCAGCAGTCAGACTAGCACCCCAGGGCCCGGGGAGCTGTTTTTT. It translates to CASSQTSTPGPGELFF.

This clonotype was detected many times. The genes are TRBV11-2 and TRBJ2-1; 11 bases are shared with TRBD2. The CDR3 has 19 amino acids. The J segment lost 2 bases and the V segment lost 5 bases, leaving 14 bases of the junction unmatched. CDR1 is SGHAT and CDR2 is FQNNGV in the germline V gene. CDR3 residues: CASSHGGTSGAYTYNEQFF. Here the CDR3 DNA reads TGTGCCAGCAGCCATGGGGGGACTAGCGGCGCCTACACCTACAATGAGCAGTTCTTC.

This chain connects TRBV7-9 to TRBJ2-3; 11 bases map to TRBD1. The CDR3 is made up of 17 amino acids. Germline values: CDR1 SEHNR, CDR2 FQNEAQ (reference sequence). The trim removed 5 bases at V and 1 base at J, leaving 8 bases unmatched. This CDR3 reads CASSVGQGARGTDTQYF. CDR3 in DNA: TGTGCCAGCAGCGTAGGACAGGGGGCTAGGGGCACAGATACGCAGTATTTT. Full variable domain (missing parts from reference TRBV7-9 and TRBJ2-3): DTGVSQNPRHKITKRGQNVTFRCDPISEHNRLYWYRQTLGQGPEFLTYFQNEAQLEKSRLLSDRFSAERPKGSFSTLEIQRTEQGDSAMYLCASSVGQGARGTDTQYFGPGTRLTVL.

This clonotype came up many times. The chain combines TRBV6-2 or TRBV6-3 with TRBJ2-1; D uncertain. The CDR3 extends over 13 amino acids. The germline V gene encodes CDR1 MNHEY and CDR2 SVGEGT. V lost 4 bases, J lost 5 bases, and 9 bases lay in between. Here the CDR3 DNA reads TGTGCCAGCAGTTCCCAGAGTAACAATGAGCAGTTCTTC. It translates to CASSSQSNNEQFF.

This clonotype was counted ten times or more. The rearrangement joins TRBV20-1 to TRBJ1-2; 7 bases fit TRBD1. The length of the CDR3 is 13 residues. The germline V gene has CDR1 DFQATT and CDR2 SNEGSKA (reference sequence). Trimming at V came to 6 bases and at J to 3 bases, leaving 7 bases not matched to a gene. The CDR3 is CSAPHTGDYGYTF. The CDR3 DNA reads TGCAGTGCCCCCCATACAGGGGACTATGGCTACACCTTC.